The clone carrying this T cell receptor beta chain showed up just a few times. Antigen: not known. The data were taken from a study of early T cells in non-severe SARS-CoV-2 infection. This CDR3 is 14 amino acids long. The J segment lost 0 bases and the V segment lost 4 bases, leaving 5 bases of the junction unmatched. CDR1 and CDR2 from the germline V gene are DFQATT and SNEGSKA (reference sequence). Overall study findings and caveats: Private and CD4 specificities were missed by VDJdb matching, skewed to anti-spike CD8.

The TCR library protocol was used to attach unique molecular identifiers. These identifiers were attached to individual cDNA molecules. Each CDR3 protein gets one entry after TCRdb re-called the 5' RACE reads with MiXCR. The sample consists of 70,000 to 95,000 distinct CDR3 sequences, over 9% of them appearing once. Sequencing input: whole blood. J is TRBJ2-7 and V is TRBV20-1, with 8 bases matching TRBD2. The source is an adult who was a healthcare worker with PCR-confirmed SARS-CoV-2 infection or an uninfected control (not recorded which). The CDR3 coding sequence is TGCAGTGCTATAAGGCTAGCGGGCTCCTACGAGCAGTACTTC. Translation: CSAIRLAGSYEQYF.